This T cell receptor beta chain was recovered during a study of blood T cell repertoires in COVID-19. Study in general: Collection of acute and convalescent COVID-19 samples took place in the United States, Italy and Spain. PBMCs, B-cell-depleted T cells, or T cells were the source of the cDNA or gDNA that made up the material.

Per the study methods: Scientists estimated how many nucleated cells there were by amplifying reference gene primers. Here immunoSEQ multiplex PCR was the method, and the copy in TCRdb shows in-frame clones only, minus some. For V, J and clone size, that table is used; D and trimming come from the DNA. This repertoire shows 150,000 or so clones, around 90% found once; its top ten account for approximately 4.3%. Allocation to cohorts depended on clinical history reported by the participants. Germline-derived CDR1 and CDR2 are LNHDA and SQIVND (reference sequence). CDR3 length: 13 amino acids. Trimming removed 7 bases from V and 1 base from J, with 10 bases in between.

The sample consisted of PBMCs or T cells enriched from blood (not recorded which). This TCR came from a woman aged 35 to 49 who had been exposed to COVID-19. This chain joins TRBV19 and TRBJ1-1; D may be TRBD1 (5 bases). Written as DNA, the CDR3 is TGTGCCAGTACCGTGGGGGGGAACACTGAAGCTTTCTTT. It specifies CASTVGGNTEAFF.